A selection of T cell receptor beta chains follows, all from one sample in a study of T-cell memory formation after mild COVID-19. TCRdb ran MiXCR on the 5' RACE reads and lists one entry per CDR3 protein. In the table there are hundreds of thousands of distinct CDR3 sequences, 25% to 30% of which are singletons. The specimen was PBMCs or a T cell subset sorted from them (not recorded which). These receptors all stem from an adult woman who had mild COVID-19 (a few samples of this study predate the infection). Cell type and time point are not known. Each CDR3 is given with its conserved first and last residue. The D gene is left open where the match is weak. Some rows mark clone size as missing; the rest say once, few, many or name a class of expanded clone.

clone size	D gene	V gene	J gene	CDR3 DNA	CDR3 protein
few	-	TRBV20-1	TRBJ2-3	TGCAGTGCTAGGGATGCGGGAGATACGCAGTATTTT	CSARDAGDTQYF
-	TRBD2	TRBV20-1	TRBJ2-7	TGCAGTGCTAGCCGTCCTAGCGGAGCCTACGAGCAGTACTTC	CSASRPSGAYEQYF
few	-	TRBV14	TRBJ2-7	TGTGCCAGCAGATCACAGCAAGACTCCTACGAGCAGTACTTC	CASRSQQDSYEQYF
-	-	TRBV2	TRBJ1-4	TGTGCCAGCACACTCACGTCCCGTTCGTTGGAAAAACTGTTTTTT	CASTLTSRSLEKLFF
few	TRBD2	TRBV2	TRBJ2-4	TGTGCCAGCAGTGAGAGCGGGGGGGCAGGGATTCAGTACTTC	CASSESGGAGIQYF
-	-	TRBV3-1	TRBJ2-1	TGTGCCAGCAGCGAAACGCGGCGAACGGAGCAGTTCTTC	CASSETRRTEQFF
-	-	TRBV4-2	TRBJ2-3	TGTGCCAGCAGTCCTCCAGGGGGGCTGCCAGGGACGCAGTATTTT	CASSPPGGLPGTQYF
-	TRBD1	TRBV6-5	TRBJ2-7	TGTGCCAGCAGTTACTCGAAAATTGTCACCGGACAGGGGTCCTACGAGCAGTACTTC	CASSYSKIVTGQGSYEQYF
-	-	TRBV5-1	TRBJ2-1	TGCGCCAGCACGAGAACAGGGACCGACTACAATGAGCAGTTCTTC	CASTRTGTDYNEQFF
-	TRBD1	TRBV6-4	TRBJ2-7	TGTGCCAGCACCCTCGGGGACAGGTCCTCCTACGAGCAGTACTTC	CASTLGDRSSYEQYF
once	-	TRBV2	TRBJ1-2	TGTGCCAGCAGTGAAAGGGGGTCACAGGGAGGTGGCTACACCTTC	CASSERGSQGGGYTF
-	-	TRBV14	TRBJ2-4	TGTGCCAGCAGCCCAAGTACAGTAGCCAAAAACATTCAGTACTTC	CASSPSTVAKNIQYF
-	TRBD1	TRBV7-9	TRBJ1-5	TGTGCCAGCAGCTTAGCGATTGGGGGACAGAGGGTGGGGCGGCCCCAGCATTTT	CASSLAIGGQRVGRPQHF
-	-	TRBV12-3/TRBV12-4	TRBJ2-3	TGTGCCAGCAGTTCGGGGCTAGCGAGGGGCACAGATACGCAGTATTTT	CASSSGLARGTDTQYF
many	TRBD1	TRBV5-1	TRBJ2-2	TGCGCCAGCGGGGACGGGACAGTGACGGCCGGGGAGCTGTTTTTT	CASGDGTVTAGELFF
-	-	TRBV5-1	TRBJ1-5	TGCGCCAGCAGCTCGGGGGGGCCCAATCAGCCCCAGCATTTT	CASSSGGPNQPQHF
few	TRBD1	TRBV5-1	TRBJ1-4	TGCGCCAGCAGCTTGGCCCTGACAGGGCCCAATGAAAAACTGTTTTTT	CASSLALTGPNEKLFF
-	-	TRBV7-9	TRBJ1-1	TGTGCCAGCAGCCGACAGAGTGGAAACACTGAAGCTTTCTTT	CASSRQSGNTEAFF
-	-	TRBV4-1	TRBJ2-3	TGCGCCAGCAGCCAAGACCAGGGGCCTATCGAAGATACGCAGTATTTT	CASSQDQGPIEDTQYF
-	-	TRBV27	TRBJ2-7	TGTGCCAGCAGTTTAAAGGGGGTCTTCTACGAGCAGTACTTC	CASSLKGVFYEQYF
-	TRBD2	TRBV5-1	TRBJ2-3	TGCGCCAGCGGAATAGCTAGCGGCTCCACAGATACGCAGTATTTT	CASGIASGSTDTQYF
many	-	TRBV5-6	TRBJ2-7	TGTGCCAGCAGCTCCGGGAACTACGAGCAGTACTTC	CASSSGNYEQYF
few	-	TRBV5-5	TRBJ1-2	TGTGCCAGCAGCTTCCCAGGGATTTCCTATGGCTACACCTTC	CASSFPGISYGYTF
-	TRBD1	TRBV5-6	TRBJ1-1	TGTGCCAGCAGCGACAAGAACAGGGGAGGAACTGAAGCTTTCTTT	CASSDKNRGGTEAFF
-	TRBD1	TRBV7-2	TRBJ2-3	TGTGCCAGCAGCTTAGGTGGGACAGGGCCAGATACGCAGTATTTT	CASSLGGTGPDTQYF
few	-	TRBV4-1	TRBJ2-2	TGCGCCAGCAGCCAAGAAAAGGGGCGCACCGGGGAGCTGTTTTTT	CASSQEKGRTGELFF
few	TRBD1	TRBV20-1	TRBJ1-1	TGCAGTGCTAAAGGGAGACAGGGATGGGACACTGAAGCTTTCTTT	CSAKGRQGWDTEAFF
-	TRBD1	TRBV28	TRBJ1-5	TGTGCCAGCAGACAGGGGAATCAGCCCCAGCATTTT	CASRQGNQPQHF
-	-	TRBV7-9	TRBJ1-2	TGTGCCAGCAGCTTCGGTGACGGTGGCTACACCTTC	CASSFGDGGYTF
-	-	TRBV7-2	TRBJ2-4	TGTGCCAGCAGCCCAGACCCAGGGAGAGCCATTCAGTACTTC	CASSPDPGRAIQYF
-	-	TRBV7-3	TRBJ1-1	TGTGCCAGCAGCTTAAGCGGGAGGGCTGAAGCTTTCTTT	CASSLSGRAEAFF
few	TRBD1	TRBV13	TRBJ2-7	TGTGCCAGCAGCTCAACCGGGACAGCAGCATACGAGCAGTACTTC	CASSSTGTAAYEQYF
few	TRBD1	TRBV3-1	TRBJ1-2	TGTGCCAGCAGCCAAGGACAGGGACTCTATGGCTACACCTTC	CASSQGQGLYGYTF
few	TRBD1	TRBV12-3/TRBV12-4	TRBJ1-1	TGTGCCAGCAGTTTCCGGGACAGCGAAACCCAAAACACTGAAGCTTTCTTT	CASSFRDSETQNTEAFF
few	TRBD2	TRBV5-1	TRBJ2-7	TGCGCCAGCAGCCCCTCCGGTGCTAGCGGGGGCTACGAGCAGTACTTC	CASSPSGASGGYEQYF
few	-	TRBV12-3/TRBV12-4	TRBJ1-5	TGTGCCAGCAGTTATTTACAGGGAATCGGCAATCAGCCCCAGCATTTT	CASSYLQGIGNQPQHF
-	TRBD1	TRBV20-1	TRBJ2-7	TGCAGTGGGCACCAGACAGGGTCAAGGCACGAGCAGTACTTC	CSGHQTGSRHEQYF
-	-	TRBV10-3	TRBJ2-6	TGTGCCATCAGTGAGTCCGAACAGGCCGGGGCCAACGTCCTGACTTTC	CAISESEQAGANVLTF
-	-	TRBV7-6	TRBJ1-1	TGTGCCAGCAGGCGAGACACCCTGAACACTGAAGCTTTCTTT	CASRRDTLNTEAFF
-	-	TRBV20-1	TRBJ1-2	TGCAGTGCCAGACGGCCGGAGTGGTATGGCTACACCTTC	CSARRPEWYGYTF
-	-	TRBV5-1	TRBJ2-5	TGCGCCAGCAGCTCAAGACAGGCGGGGACCCAGTACTTC	CASSSRQAGTQYF
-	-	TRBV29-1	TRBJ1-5	TGCAGCGTTGCTGGTCATAGCAATCAGCCCCAGCATTTT	CSVAGHSNQPQHF
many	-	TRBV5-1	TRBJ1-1	TGCGCCAGCAGCTTGTTAACGGATAACACTGAAGCTTTCTTT	CASSLLTDNTEAFF